This T cell receptor (beta chain) was observed in a study of OX40 agonist ivuxolimab in advanced cancers. Concerning the study at large: Ivuxolimab was an agonistic, fully human IgG2 monoclonal antibody directed against OX40 (CD134), a costimulatory receptor. The paper reports the monotherapy dose-escalation portion (N = 52 patients) of the phase I ivuxolimab trial. Among the roughly 52 dose-escalation patients, about 20 had hepatocellular carcinoma, approximately 15 melanoma, 9 renal cell carcinoma and 9 head and neck cancer. A male proportion of around 80% and a mean age of approximately 55 years, ranging from 23 to 79, were recorded for the dose-escalation cohort. Patients were allowed to have had prior anti-PD-1, anti-PD-L1 or anti-CTLA-4 therapy, and roughly two fifths of the dose-escalation patients had been treated with checkpoint inhibitors. Peripheral TCRbeta sequencing was intended to test whether TCR sequence diversity was altered and clonal T-cell expansion was caused by ivuxolimab. Partial responses were achieved by three dose-escalation patients, of whom one had hepatocellular carcinoma and two had cutaneous melanoma. Intravenous ivuxolimab was administered to patients every 2 weeks at six dose levels: 0.01, 0.1, 0.3, 1.5, 3 and 10 mg/kg.

Genomic DNA was extracted from sorted cells for sequencing of the TCRbeta CDR3 region. TCRbeta CDR3 regions were sequenced using the immunoSEQ Assay. TCRdb obtained this table from immuneACCESS and retained in-frame rearrangements with V and J assigned. These tables miss some clones; where compared with another copy, unresolved V genes account for less than half of the shortfall, and the remainder is unexplained. This sample holds approximately 70,000 clones; 86% were observed only once. Approximately 7% of the sample is taken by the ten largest. Study-wide conclusions, independent of this receptor: In the 0.1-3.0 mg/kg groups, partial responders were among the patients with the lowest normalized peripheral clonal expansion, particularly in CD8+ T cells. The antigen specificity of the peripheral T cells that underwent clonal expansion was not determined. Clonal expansion of both CD4+ and CD8+ blood T cells was observed from baseline to week 6 at doses 0.1 to 3.0 mg/kg. Low levels of normalized T-cell clonal expansion were also seen in some nonresponding patients. After ivuxolimab, CD8+ T cells had more expanded clones than CD4+ T cells on average.

Taken from the germline V gene (reference sequence), the CDR1 and CDR2 loops are SGHAT and FQDESV. From its cysteine to its phenylalanine, the CDR3 spans 15 amino acids. CDR3 DNA is the only sequence kept; it has 45 bases, read in frame from the first base. V is trimmed back by 5 bases and J by 9 bases, and the junction contains 10 bases that no gene match accounts for. Patients with a history of autoimmune disease or receiving systemic immunosuppression were excluded from the trial. In every dose cohort, peripheral blood was drawn for TCR sequencing at baseline, cycle 4 day 1, and cycle 7 day 1. Samples were obtained from an open-label, multicenter, first-in-human phase I dose-escalation trial of ivuxolimab. The trial enrolled adults with locally advanced or metastatic head and neck squamous cell, hepatocellular, melanoma or renal cell carcinoma. CD4+ and CD8+ T cells were sorted separately from peripheral blood before TCR sequencing.

In this sample, this clone turned up once. The clone's antigen remains unknown. The input lacks base qualities; no much larger clone sits a single base away. The origin of this receptor is an adult with an advanced solid tumor such as melanoma, head and neck, liver or kidney cancer. This receptor chain uses TRBV11-1 and TRBJ2-1; TRBD2 lines up with 10 middle nucleotides. The sample consisted of CD4+ or CD8+ T cells sorted from blood, taken in a trial of the OX40 agonist ivuxolimab. This receptor carries the CDR3 CASSPASGGLGEQFF. The nucleotide sequence is given as TGTGCCAGCAGCCCCGCTAGCGGGGGCCTGGGTGAGCAGTTCTTC.